Each of the 26 T cell receptor beta chains below was sequenced from the same sample in a study of T cells in Graves' hyperthyroidism and ophthalmopathy. From RNA transcripts, TCR beta CDR3 regions were amplified. HTBI primers drove first-round RT-PCR of the TCR CDR3. MiXCR, run by TCRdb on the multiplex PCR reads, gives a single entry per CDR3 protein. The repertoire holds 500,000 or so distinct CDR3 sequences, about a sixth seen once, with approximately 18% in the top ten. The sequencing input was blood. The origin of the receptors is a woman younger than 30 with Graves' ophthalmopathy.

The CDR3 nucleotides are TGTGCCTGGAGCGGACTAGCACTTCAAGGGGACCAGTACTTC. Its translation: CAWSGLALQGDQYF. The gene calls are TRBV30 and TRBJ2-5, with 8 bases identical to TRBD2. The trim removed 3 bases at V and 10 bases at J, leaving 13 bases unmatched. This CDR3 is 14 amino acids long. Germline CDR1 is GTSNPN and CDR2 is SVGIG (reference sequence).

This clonotype was seen many times. This chain uses TRBV2 with TRBJ1-2; 10 positions match TRBD1. V lost 7 bases, J lost 4 bases, and 12 bases stayed unmatched. Germline V gene sequence: CDR1 SNHLY, CDR2 FYNNEI. The CDR3 contains 16 residues. The CDR3 region has the DNA TGTGCCAGCAATAGACAGGGGGCGAAGAGTGGCTATGGCTACACCTTC. Translation: CASNRQGAKSGYGYTF. The full variable domain, with the rest looked up from reference TRBV2 and TRBJ1-2, is EPEVTQTPSHQVTQMGQEVILRCVPISNHLYFYWYRQILGQKVEFLVSFYNNEISEKSEIFDDQFSVERPDGSNFTLKIRSTKLEDSAMYFCASNRQGAKSGYGYTFGSGTRLTVV.

This clonotype has a count of ten or more. The chain combines TRBV6-2 or TRBV6-3 with TRBJ2-7, with D uncertain. The germline V and J ends were trimmed by 0 bases and 0 bases, with 9 bases remaining between them. This CDR3 is built from 15 residues. In germline, CDR1 is MNHEY, CDR2 SVGEGT. The CDR3 DNA sequence: TGTGCCAGCAGTTACTCGATCAGCCACTCCTACGAGCAGTACTTC. Its protein product is CASSYSISHSYEQYF.

At least ten counts were recorded for this clonotype. The CDR3 sequence: CASSSGRVNYGYTF. CDR3 bases: TGTGCCAGCAGCTCCGGAAGGGTTAACTATGGCTACACCTTC. The chain has TRBV11-2 and TRBJ1-2; D gene ambiguous. The germline V gene has CDR1 SGHAT and CDR2 FQNNGV. The V and J ends lost 4 bases and 1 base respectively, with 10 bases between them. This CDR3 region has 14 residues.

Ten or more counts support this clonotype. The chain is built from TRBV15 and TRBJ1-6; no firm D call. Trimming removed 6 bases from V and 5 bases from J, with 8 bases in between. The CDR3 contains 13 residues. Per the germline V gene, CDR1 is LNHNV and CDR2 is YYDKDF (reference sequence). The CDR3 loop is CATRTADNSPLHF. The CDR3 coding sequence is TGTGCCACCAGGACGGCAGATAATTCACCCCTCCACTTT. Together with reference TRBV15 and TRBJ1-6, the CDR3 gives the full variable domain: DAMVIQNPRYQVTQFGKPVTLSCSQTLNHNVMYWYQQKSSQAPKLLFHYYDKDFNNEADTPDNFQSRRPNTSFCFLDIRSPGLGDTAMYLCATRTADNSPLHFGNGTRLTVT.

This clonotype was counted ten times or more. The rearrangement joins TRBV2 to TRBJ2-1, with D unresolved. The V gene's germline CDR1 is SNHLY and CDR2 FYNNEI. The CDR3 consists of 9 residues. Trimming took off 6 bases at V and 6 bases at J, with 0 bases between the two ends. This chain's CDR3 is CASSNEQFF. The CDR3 DNA sequence: TGTGCCAGCAGCAATGAGCAGTTCTTC.

This clonotype occurred a few times. The junction departs from germline at one end; a sequencing error may be responsible. The gene calls are TRBV4-1 and TRBJ2-7, with a possible D match to TRBD1 (6 bases). The germline gives CDR1 MGHRA, CDR2 YSYEKL. The CDR3 consists of 15 residues. The CDR3 bases are TGCGCCAGCAGCCAAGAACAGGGATTTCCCTACGGGCAGTACTTC. Amino acids: CASSQEQGFPYGQYF.

This clonotype was counted between two and nine times. The chain employs TRBV19 and TRBJ2-2, with TRBD2 identical over 8 bases. In germline, CDR1 is LNHDA, CDR2 SQIVND (reference sequence). The CDR3 loop spans 15 amino acids. V lost 8 bases to trimming and J lost 3 bases; unmatched junction nucleotides: 8. This CDR3 reads CASQVPGLDTGELFF. The CDR3 nucleotides are TGTGCCAGTCAAGTCCCGGGACTAGACACCGGGGAGCTGTTTTTT. The full variable domain, rest sourced from reference TRBV19 and TRBJ2-2, is DGGITQSPKYLFRKEGQNVTLSCEQNLNHDAMYWYRQDPGQGLRLIYYSQIVNDFQKGDIAEGYSVSREKKESFPLTVTSAQKNPTAFYLCASQVPGLDTGELFFGEGSRLTVL.

This clonotype was recorded a few times. V and J are TRBV30 and TRBJ1-1; D is undetermined. CDR1 and CDR2 from the germline V gene are GTSNPN and SVGIG (reference sequence). V lost 0 bases to trimming and J lost 6 bases, with 8 bases between them. The CDR3 is 12 amino acids. The DNA of the CDR3 is TGTGCCTGGAGTGTAATGGTGTCTGAAGCTTTCTTT. Encoded protein: CAWSVMVSEAFF.

Of note for this clonotype: A much more abundant neighbour one base away suggests this may be a read error. The chain uses TRBV13 and TRBJ1-1, with D maybe TRBD1 (6 bases). CDR3 length: 14 amino acids. CDR1 is PRHDT, CDR2 FYEKMQ, per germline (reference sequence). Written as DNA, the CDR3 is TGTGCCAGCAGCCAAGTCTGGGGGGCCACTAAAGCTTTCTTT. Protein sequence: CASSQVWGATKAFF.

This clonotype was found a few times. V gene TRBV7-9 combines with J gene TRBJ1-1; 9 nucleotides agree with TRBD1. V gave up 5 bases and J gave up 4 bases; unmatched junction bases: 8. Germline V CDR1 and CDR2: SEHNR, FQNEAQ (reference sequence). The length of the CDR3 is 15 residues. The chain's CDR3 is CASSTRTGVGTEAFF. In DNA form, the CDR3 reads TGTGCCAGCAGCACCCGGACAGGGGTAGGCACTGAAGCTTTCTTT.

This clonotype has at least ten counts. The chain links TRBV27 to TRBJ2-7; D might be TRBD1 (6 bases). Germline V lookup: CDR1 MNHEY, CDR2 SMNVEV (reference sequence). V lost 6 bases and J 5 bases, leaving 11 bases between the germline ends. The CDR3 sequence is 12 residues long. The CDR3: CASRQGYNEQYF. The CDR3 DNA reads as TGTGCCAGCAGACAGGGTTACAACGAGCAGTACTTC.

This clonotype was observed at least ten times. This chain links TRBV7-8 with TRBJ1-2; D might be TRBD1 (6 bases). The ends were cut back, 1 base at V and 12 bases at J, with 18 bases in the middle. The germline V gene encodes CDR1 SGHVS and CDR2 FQNEAQ. There are 14 residues in the CDR3. The CDR3, as DNA: TGTGCCAGCAGCTTAGAGGCGGGGGGCGTTCTGCACACCTTC. This sequence encodes CASSLEAGGVLHTF.

In regard to this clonotype: Just one base apart from a much larger clone, this may be a read error. V is TRBV6-5 and J is TRBJ2-1; D call uncertain. Matching the DNA end better, TRBJ2-7 makes the J call doubtful. From germline, CDR1 is MNHEY and CDR2 SVGAGI. The CDR3 has 15 amino acids. This chain's CDR3 is CASSYYGTSYNEQYF. CDR3 nucleotides: TGTGCCAGCAGTTATTACGGTACTTCCTACAATGAGCAGTACTTC.

The gene calls are TRBV20-1 and TRBJ2-3, with 7 bases that match TRBD2. V lost 0 bases to trimming and J lost 7 bases; unmatched junction nucleotides: 10. The CDR3 consists of 15 residues. CDR1 and CDR2 (germline): DFQATT, SNEGSKA (reference sequence). CDR3 coding DNA: TGCAGTGCTAGAGACCCGGGGACTATAGTTCATACGCAGTATTTT. Its translation: CSARDPGTIVHTQYF.

This clonotype came up many times. The chain uses TRBV3-1 and TRBJ2-7; weak D call: TRBD2 (6 bases). Trimming cost V 3 bases and J 2 bases, with 11 bases left between them. The germline CDR1 and CDR2 sequences are LGHDT and YNNKEL (reference sequence). The CDR3 sequence is 14 residues long. CDR3 sequence (DNA): TGTGCCAGCAGCCAGGGACGGGAGACCTACGAGCAGTACTTC. Its translation is CASSQGRETYEQYF.

This clonotype showed up many times. The chain links TRBV12-3 or TRBV12-4 to TRBJ2-5; a possible D gene is TRBD1 (6 bases). V lost 6 bases and J lost 1, with 12 bases in between. This CDR3 region has 14 residues. The CDR3 reads CASSPRTAQETQYF. Written as DNA, the CDR3 is TGTGCCAGCAGCCCCAGGACAGCCCAAGAGACCCAGTACTTC.

The J gene is TRBJ1-5, the V gene TRBV6-9; tentatively, D is TRBD1 (5 bases). This CDR3 has 15 amino acids. V was clipped by 3 bases and J by 2 bases, with 11 bases between them. Germline CDR1 and CDR2: MNHGY and SVAAGI. The CDR3: CASSYGGSRNQPQHF. The DNA of the CDR3 is TGTGCCAGCAGTTACGGGGGGAGTCGCAATCAGCCCCAGCATTTT.

The chain is built from TRBV19 and TRBJ2-2; no definite D call. With 6 bases removed from V and 0 bases from J, the gap between germline ends came to 11 bases. This CDR3 is 15 amino acids long. CDR1 and CDR2 from the germline V gene are LNHDA and SQIVND (reference sequence). CDR3 residues: CASRLFAANTGELFF. The CDR3 nucleotides read TGTGCCAGTAGACTCTTCGCTGCGAACACCGGGGAGCTGTTTTTT.

This clonotype was observed many times. The chain has TRBV3-1 and TRBJ2-7; 12 bases match TRBD2. Germline CDR1 and CDR2: LGHDT and YNNKEL (reference sequence). V dropped 3 bases and J dropped 5; count of bases not matched to a gene: 5. This CDR3 comprises 15 residues. The CDR3 loop reads CASSHPTSGRHEQYF. The CDR3 region has the DNA TGTGCCAGCAGCCACCCGACTAGCGGGAGACACGAGCAGTACTTC.

In its sample, this clonotype was seen many times. The chain combines TRBV28 with TRBJ2-5; D uncertain. This CDR3 is 15 amino acids long. Trimming pared 7 bases from V and 3 bases from J, leaving 18 bases between. In germline, CDR1 is MDHEN, CDR2 SYDVKM. The CDR3 bases are TGTGCCAGCACCACCCCTTTCGGGCAAGAAGAGACCCAGTACTTC. It specifies CASTTPFGQEETQYF.

The chain is built from TRBV13 and TRBJ2-5; 12 nucleotides line up with TRBD2. Unmatched junction bases numbered 5, after V lost 5 bases and J lost 4 bases. Germline V gives CDR1 PRHDT, CDR2 FYEKMQ (reference sequence). This CDR3 has 15 amino acids. The CDR3: CASSTTTSGRETQYF. The CDR3 DNA reads as TGTGCCAGCAGCACAACGACTAGCGGGAGAGAGACCCAGTACTTC.

This clonotype appeared many times. This chain joins TRBV2 and TRBJ1-2; 10 bases are shared with TRBD1. J was trimmed by 8 bases and V by 4 bases; bases with no gene match: 13. This CDR3 has 16 amino acids. Germline CDR1 reads SNHLY; CDR2 reads FYNNEI. The DNA for the CDR3 is TGTGCCAGCAGTGGTGGGACAGGGGAACTGGTCAGAGGCTACACCTTC. Translation gives CASSGGTGELVRGYTF. The full variable domain, its missing parts supplied by reference TRBV2 and TRBJ1-2, is EPEVTQTPSHQVTQMGQEVILRCVPISNHLYFYWYRQILGQKVEFLVSFYNNEISEKSEIFDDQFSVERPDGSNFTLKIRSTKLEDSAMYFCASSGGTGELVRGYTFGSGTRLTVV.

This clonotype was picked up a small number of times. The chain couples TRBV6-1 to TRBJ1-2, with D maybe TRBD1 (6 bases). The CDR3 totals 14 residues. The V end was cut by 3 bases, the J end by 1 base, with 9 bases between. Germline loops: CDR1 MNHNS, CDR2 SASEGT. The CDR3 DNA is TGTGCCAGCAGTGATCGGACAGTTAACTATGGCTACACCTTC. Encoded protein: CASSDRTVNYGYTF.

In this sample, this clonotype turned up many times. J is TRBJ1-3 and V is TRBV5-6; D uncertain. Trimming cost V 0 bases and J 6 bases, with 4 bases left between them. Germline V lookup: CDR1 SGHDT, CDR2 YYEEEE. The CDR3 has 12 amino acids. The CDR3 sequence: CASSLEENTIYF. The CDR3 region has the DNA TGTGCCAGCAGCTTGGAAGAAAACACCATATATTTT.

This chain uses TRBV7-2 with TRBJ2-7; 8 nucleotides agree with TRBD1. Germline loops: CDR1 SGHTA, CDR2 FQGNSA. With 5 bases clipped from V and 5 bases from J, the junction kept 5 bases outside the gene matches. This CDR3 is built from 13 residues. CDR3 DNA sequence: TGTGCCAGCAGCGCGGCAGGGGGCGACGAGCAGTACTTC. Its translation is CASSAAGGDEQYF.